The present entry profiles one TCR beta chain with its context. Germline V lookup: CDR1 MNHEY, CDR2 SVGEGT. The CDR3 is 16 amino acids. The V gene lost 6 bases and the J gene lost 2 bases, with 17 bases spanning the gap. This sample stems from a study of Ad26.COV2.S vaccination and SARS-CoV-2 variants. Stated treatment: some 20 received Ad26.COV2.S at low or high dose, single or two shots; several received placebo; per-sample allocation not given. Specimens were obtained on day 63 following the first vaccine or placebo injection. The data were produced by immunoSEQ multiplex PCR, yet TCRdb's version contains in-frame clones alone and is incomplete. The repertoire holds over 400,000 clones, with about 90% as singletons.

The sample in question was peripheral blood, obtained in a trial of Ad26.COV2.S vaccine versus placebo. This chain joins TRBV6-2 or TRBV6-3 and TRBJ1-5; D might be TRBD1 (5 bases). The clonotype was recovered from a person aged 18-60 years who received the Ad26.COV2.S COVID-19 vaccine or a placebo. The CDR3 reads CASSPWGTGGNQPQHF. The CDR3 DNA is TGTGCCAGCAGCCCTTGGGGGACCGGAGGCAATCAGCCCCAGCATTTT.